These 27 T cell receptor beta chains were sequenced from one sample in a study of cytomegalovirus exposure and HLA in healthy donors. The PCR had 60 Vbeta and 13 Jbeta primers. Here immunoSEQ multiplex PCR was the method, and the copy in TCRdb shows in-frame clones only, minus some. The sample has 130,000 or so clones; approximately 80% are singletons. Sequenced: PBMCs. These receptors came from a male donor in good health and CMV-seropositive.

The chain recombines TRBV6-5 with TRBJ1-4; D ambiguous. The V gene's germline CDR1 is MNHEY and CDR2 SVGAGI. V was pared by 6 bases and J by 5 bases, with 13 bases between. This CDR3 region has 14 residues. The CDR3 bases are TGTGCCAGCAGCATCACAGTGACCAATGAAAAACTGTTTTTT. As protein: CASSITVTNEKLFF.

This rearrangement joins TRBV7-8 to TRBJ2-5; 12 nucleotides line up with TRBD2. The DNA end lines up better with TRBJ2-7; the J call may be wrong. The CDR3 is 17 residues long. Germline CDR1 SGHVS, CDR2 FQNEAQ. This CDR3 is CASSFRLAGVSSYEQYF. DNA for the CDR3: TGTGCCAGCAGCTTCCGACTAGCGGGAGTCAGCTCCTACGAGCAGTACTTC.

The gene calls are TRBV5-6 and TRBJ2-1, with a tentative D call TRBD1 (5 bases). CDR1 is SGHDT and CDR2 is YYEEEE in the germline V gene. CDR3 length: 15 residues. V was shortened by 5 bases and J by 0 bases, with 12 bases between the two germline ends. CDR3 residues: CASSHDSRSYNEQFF. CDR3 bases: TGTGCCAGCAGTCACGACAGCCGCTCCTACAATGAGCAGTTCTTC.

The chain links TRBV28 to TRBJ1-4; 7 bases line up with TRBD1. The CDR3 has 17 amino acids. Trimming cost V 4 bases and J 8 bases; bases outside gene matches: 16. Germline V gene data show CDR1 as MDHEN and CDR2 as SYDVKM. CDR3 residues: CASSSPIPGTANEKLFF. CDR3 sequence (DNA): TGTGCCAGCAGTTCACCTATACCCGGGACAGCCAACGAAAAACTGTTTTTT.

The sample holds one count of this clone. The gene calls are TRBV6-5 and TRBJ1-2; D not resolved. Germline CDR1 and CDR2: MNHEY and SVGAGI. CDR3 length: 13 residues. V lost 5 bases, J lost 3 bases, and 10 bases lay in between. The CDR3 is CASSIRRDYGYTF. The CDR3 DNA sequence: TGTGCCAGCAGTATTCGACGGGACTATGGCTACACCTTC.

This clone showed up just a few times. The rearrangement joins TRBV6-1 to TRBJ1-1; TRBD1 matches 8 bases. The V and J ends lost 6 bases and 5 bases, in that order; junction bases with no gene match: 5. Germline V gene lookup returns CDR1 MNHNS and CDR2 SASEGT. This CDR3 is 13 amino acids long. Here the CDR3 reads CASRTGVGTEAFF. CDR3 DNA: TGTGCCAGCAGGACAGGGGTAGGGACTGAAGCTTTCTTT.

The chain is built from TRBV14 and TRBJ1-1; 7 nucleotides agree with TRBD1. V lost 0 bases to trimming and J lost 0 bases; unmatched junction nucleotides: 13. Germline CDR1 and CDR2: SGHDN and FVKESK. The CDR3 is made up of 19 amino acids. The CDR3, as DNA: TGTGCCAGCAGCCAAGATGTAGGGGGCGACAGCCACTTGAACACTGAAGCTTTCTTT. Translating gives CASSQDVGGDSHLNTEAFF.

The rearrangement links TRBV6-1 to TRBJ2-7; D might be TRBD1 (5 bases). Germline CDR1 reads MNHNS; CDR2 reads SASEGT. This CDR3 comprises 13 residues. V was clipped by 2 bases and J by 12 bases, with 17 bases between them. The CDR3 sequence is CASSEMVVKGWYF. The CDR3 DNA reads TGTGCCAGCAGTGAAATGGTAGTAAAGGGGTGGTACTTC.

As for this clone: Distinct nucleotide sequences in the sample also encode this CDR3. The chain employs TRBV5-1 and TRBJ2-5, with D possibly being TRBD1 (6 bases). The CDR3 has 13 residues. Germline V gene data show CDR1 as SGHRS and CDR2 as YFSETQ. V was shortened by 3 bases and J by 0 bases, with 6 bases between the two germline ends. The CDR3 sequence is CASSWDNQETQYF. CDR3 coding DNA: TGCGCCAGCAGCTGGGACAACCAAGAGACCCAGTACTTC.

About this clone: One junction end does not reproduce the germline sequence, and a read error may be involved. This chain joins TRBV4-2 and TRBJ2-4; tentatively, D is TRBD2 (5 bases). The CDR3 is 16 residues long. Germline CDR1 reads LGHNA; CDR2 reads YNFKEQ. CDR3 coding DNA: TGTGCCAGCAGCCAAGTAGAATGGGGAGAGAAAAACAGTCAGTACTTC. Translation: CASSQVEWGEKNSQYF.

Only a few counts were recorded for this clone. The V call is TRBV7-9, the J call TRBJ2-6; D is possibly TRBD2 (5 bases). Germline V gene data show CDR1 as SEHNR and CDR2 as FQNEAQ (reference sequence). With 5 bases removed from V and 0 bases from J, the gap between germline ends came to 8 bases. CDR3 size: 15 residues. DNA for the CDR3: TGTGCCAGCAGCCCGCGGGTCTCTGGGGCCAACGTCCTGACTTTC. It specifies CASSPRVSGANVLTF.

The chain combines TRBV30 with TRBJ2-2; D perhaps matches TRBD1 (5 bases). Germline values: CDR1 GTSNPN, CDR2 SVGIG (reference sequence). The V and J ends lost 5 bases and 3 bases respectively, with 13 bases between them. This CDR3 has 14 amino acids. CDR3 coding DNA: TGTGCCTGGCTACTACAGGATCACACCGGGGAGCTGTTTTTT. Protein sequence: CAWLLQDHTGELFF.

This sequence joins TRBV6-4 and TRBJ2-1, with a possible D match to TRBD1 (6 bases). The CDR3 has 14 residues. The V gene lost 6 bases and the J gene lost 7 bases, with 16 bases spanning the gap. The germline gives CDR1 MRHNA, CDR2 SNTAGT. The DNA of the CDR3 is TGTGCCAGCAGCGTCAAATCAACAGGGAATGAGCAGTTCTTC. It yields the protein CASSVKSTGNEQFF.

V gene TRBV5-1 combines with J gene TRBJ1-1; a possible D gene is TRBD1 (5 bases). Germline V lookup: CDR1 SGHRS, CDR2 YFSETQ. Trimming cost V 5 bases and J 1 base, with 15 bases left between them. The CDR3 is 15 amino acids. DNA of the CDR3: TGCGCCAGCAGTTCTCCAGGGTTGGCGAACACTGAAGCTTTCTTT. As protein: CASSSPGLANTEAFF.

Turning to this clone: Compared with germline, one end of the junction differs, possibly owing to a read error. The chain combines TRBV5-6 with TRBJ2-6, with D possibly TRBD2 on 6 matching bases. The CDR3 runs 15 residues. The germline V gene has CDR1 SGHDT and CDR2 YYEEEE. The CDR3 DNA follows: TGTGCCAGCAGCTTGGCGGGGACTGGGGCCAACGGCCTGACTTTC. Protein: CASSLAGTGANGLTF.

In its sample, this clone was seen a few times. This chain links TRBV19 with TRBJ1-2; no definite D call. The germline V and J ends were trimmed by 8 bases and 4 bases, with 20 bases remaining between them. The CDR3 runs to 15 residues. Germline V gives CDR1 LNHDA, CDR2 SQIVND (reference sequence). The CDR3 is CASGPERSLGYGYTF. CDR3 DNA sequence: TGTGCCAGTGGGCCCGAAAGAAGCCTTGGCTATGGCTACACCTTC.

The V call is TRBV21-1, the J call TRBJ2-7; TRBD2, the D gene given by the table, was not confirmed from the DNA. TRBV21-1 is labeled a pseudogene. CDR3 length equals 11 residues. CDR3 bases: TGTGCCAGAGGGCTAGCGGGCGAGCAGTACTTC. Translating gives CARGLAGEQYF.

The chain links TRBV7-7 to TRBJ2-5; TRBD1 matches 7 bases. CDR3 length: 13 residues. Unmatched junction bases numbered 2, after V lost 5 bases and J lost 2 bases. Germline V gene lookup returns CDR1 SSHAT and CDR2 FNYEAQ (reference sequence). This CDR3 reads CASSIQGQETQYF. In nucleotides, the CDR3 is TGTGCCAGCAGCATACAGGGGCAAGAGACCCAGTACTTC.

CDR3 sequence reads: CASRRRGGMNTEAFF. CDR3 nucleotides: TGTGCCAGCAGAAGGAGGGGGGGGATGAACACTGAAGCTTTCTTT. This chain links TRBV11-2 with TRBJ1-1, with D perhaps TRBD1 (6 bases). V lost 6 bases, J lost 0 bases, and 14 bases lay in between. Germline loops: CDR1 SGHAT, CDR2 FQNNGV. The CDR3 has 15 residues.

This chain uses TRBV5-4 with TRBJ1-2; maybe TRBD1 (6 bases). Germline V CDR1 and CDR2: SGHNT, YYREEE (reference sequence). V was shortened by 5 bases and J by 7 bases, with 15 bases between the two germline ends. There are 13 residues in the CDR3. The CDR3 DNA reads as TGTGCCAGCAGTTCTGGGACACGGGGTGGCTACACCTTC. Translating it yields CASSSGTRGGYTF.

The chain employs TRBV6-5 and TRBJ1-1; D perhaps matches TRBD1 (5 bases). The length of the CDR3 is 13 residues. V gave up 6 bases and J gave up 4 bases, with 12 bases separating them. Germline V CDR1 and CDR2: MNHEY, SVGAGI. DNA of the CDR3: TGTGCCAGCAGCCTCGGGACTCCCACTGAAGCTTTCTTT. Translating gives CASSLGTPTEAFF.

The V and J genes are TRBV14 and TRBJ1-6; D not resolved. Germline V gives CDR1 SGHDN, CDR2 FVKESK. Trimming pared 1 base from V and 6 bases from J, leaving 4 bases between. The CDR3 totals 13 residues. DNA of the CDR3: TGTGCCAGCAGCCAAGTCTTTAATTCACCCCTCCACTTT. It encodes CASSQVFNSPLHF. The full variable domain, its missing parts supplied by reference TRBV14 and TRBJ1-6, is EAGVTQFPSHSVIEKGQTVTLRCDPISGHDNLYWYRRVMGKEIKFLLHFVKESKQDESGMPNNRFLAERTGGTYSTLKVQPAELEDSGVYFCASSQVFNSPLHFGNGTRLTVT.

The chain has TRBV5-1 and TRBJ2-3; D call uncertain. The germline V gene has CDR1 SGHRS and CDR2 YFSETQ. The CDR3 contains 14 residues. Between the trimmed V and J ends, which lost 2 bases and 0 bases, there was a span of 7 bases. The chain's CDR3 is CASSFVASTDTQYF. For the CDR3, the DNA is TGCGCCAGCAGCTTCGTGGCTAGCACAGATACGCAGTATTTT.

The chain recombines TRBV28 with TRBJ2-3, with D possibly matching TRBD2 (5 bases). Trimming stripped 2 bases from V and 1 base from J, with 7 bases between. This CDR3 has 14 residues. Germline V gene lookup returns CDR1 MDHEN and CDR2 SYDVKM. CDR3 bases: TGTGCCAGCAGTTTAACCGGGGGCACAGATACGCAGTATTTT. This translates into CASSLTGGTDTQYF.

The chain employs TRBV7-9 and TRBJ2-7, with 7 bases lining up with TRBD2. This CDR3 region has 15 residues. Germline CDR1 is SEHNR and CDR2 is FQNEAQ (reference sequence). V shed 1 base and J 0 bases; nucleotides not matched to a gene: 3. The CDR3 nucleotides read TGTGCCAGCAGCTTAGGTCGGGGGGTCTCCTACGAGCAGTACTTC. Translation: CASSLGRGVSYEQYF.

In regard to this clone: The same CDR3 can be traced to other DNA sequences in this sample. CDR3 DNA sequence: TGTGCCAGCAGCCGGACTCGGGACAGCTCCTACGAGCAGTACTTC. It yields the protein CASSRTRDSSYEQYF. The gene calls are TRBV7-2 and TRBJ2-7; TRBD1 matches 7 bases. The CDR3 has 15 amino acids. V dropped 5 bases and J dropped 0; count of bases not matched to a gene: 7. Germline CDR1 reads SGHTA; CDR2 reads FQGNSA.

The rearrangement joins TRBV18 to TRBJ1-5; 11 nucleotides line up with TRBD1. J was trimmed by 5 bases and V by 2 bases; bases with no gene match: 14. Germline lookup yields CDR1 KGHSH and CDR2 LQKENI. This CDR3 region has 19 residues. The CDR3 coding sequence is TGTGCCAGCTCACCATCCCCAGGTGGAGGACAGGGGGCACATCAGCCCCAGCATTTT. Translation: CASSPSPGGGQGAHQPQHF.